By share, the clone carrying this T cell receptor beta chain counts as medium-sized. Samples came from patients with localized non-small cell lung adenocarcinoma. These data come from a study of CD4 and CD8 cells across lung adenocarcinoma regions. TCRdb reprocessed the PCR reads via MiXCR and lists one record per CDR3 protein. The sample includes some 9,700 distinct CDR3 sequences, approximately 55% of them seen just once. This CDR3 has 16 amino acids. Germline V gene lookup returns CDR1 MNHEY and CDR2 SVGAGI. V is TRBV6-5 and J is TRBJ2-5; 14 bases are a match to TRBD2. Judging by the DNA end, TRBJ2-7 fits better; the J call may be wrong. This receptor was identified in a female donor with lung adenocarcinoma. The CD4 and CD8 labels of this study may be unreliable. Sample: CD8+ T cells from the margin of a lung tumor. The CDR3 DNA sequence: TGTGCCAGCAGCTTGATGGGACTAGCGGGGGACTACGAGCAGTACTTC. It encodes CASSLMGLAGDYEQYF.